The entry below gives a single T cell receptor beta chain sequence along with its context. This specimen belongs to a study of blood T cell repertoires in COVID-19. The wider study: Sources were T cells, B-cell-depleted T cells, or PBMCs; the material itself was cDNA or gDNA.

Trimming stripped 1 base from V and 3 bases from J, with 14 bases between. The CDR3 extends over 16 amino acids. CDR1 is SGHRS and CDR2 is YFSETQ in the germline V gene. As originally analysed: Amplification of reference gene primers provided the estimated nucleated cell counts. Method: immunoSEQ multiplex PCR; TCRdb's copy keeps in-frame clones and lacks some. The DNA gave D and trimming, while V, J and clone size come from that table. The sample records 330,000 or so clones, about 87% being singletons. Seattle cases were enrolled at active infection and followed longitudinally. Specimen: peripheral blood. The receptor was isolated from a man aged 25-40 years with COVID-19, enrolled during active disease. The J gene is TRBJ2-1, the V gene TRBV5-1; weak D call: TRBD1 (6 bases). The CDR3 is CASSLIGQTNYNEQFF. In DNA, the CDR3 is TGCGCCAGCAGCTTGATCGGACAGACGAACTACAATGAGCAGTTCTTC.